These 31 T cell receptor beta chains were sequenced from one sample in a study of OX40 agonist ivuxolimab in advanced cancers. The assay was immunoSEQ multiplex PCR, and TCRdb's table has in-frame clones only and misses some. Of around 73,000 clones in the sample, about nine tenths were seen once. The sample was CD4+ or CD8+ T cells sorted from blood, taken in a trial of the OX40 agonist ivuxolimab. The receptor source for this set is an adult with an advanced solid tumor such as melanoma, head and neck, liver or kidney cancer.

The chain carries TRBV28 and TRBJ2-1, with no clear D. Germline-derived CDR1 and CDR2 are MDHEN and SYDVKM. The ends were cut back, 3 bases at V and 8 bases at J, with 5 bases in the middle. There are 11 residues in the CDR3. The CDR3 coding sequence is TGTGCCAGCAGTTTGATCGATGAGCAGTTCTTC. Translation gives CASSLIDEQFF.

The chain is built from TRBV10-2 and TRBJ2-4, with D possibly TRBD1 on 6 matching bases. There are 15 residues in the CDR3. Germline V gene data show CDR1 as WSHSY and CDR2 as SAAADI. With 5 bases removed from V and 3 bases from J, the gap between germline ends came to 14 bases. CDR3 DNA: TGCGCCAGCAGTCCACAGGGAGTAGGCAAAAACATTCAGTACTTC. Protein product: CASSPQGVGKNIQYF.

The genes are TRBV25-1 and TRBJ2-2, with D perhaps matching TRBD1 (6 bases). The CDR3 is 14 residues long. Germline-derived CDR1 and CDR2 are MGHDK and SYGVNS. Trimming cost V 3 bases and J 5 bases, with 10 bases left between them. In DNA, the CDR3 is TGTGCCAGCAGTGACAGGGGAATAACCGGGGAGCTGTTTTTT. It codes for CASSDRGITGELFF.

The V gene is TRBV6-1, the J gene TRBJ2-2; TRBD1 agrees at 9 bases. V lost 7 bases and J lost 3; bases outside the gene matches: 6. The length of the CDR3 is 15 residues. CDR1 and CDR2 (germline): MNHNS, SASEGT. For the CDR3, the DNA is TGTGCCAGCACCTTGGACAGGGGTCACACCGGGGAGCTGTTTTTT. Translating gives CASTLDRGHTGELFF.

This rearrangement joins TRBV9 to TRBJ2-5; D is possibly TRBD2 (6 bases). Germline V lookup: CDR1 SGDLS, CDR2 YYNGEE. V was trimmed by 2 bases and J by 6 bases, leaving 14 bases between them. The CDR3 spans 14 residues. CDR3 bases: TGTGCCAGCAGCGTGGACGGGAGCTCGAAGACCCAGTACTTC. This sequence encodes CASSVDGSSKTQYF. Variable domain in full (rest from reference TRBV9 and TRBJ2-5): DSGVTQTPKHLITATGQRVTLRCSPRSGDLSVYWYQQSLDQGLQFLIQYYNGEERAKGNILERFSAQQFPDLHSELNLSSLELGDSALYFCASSVDGSSKTQYFGPGTRLLVL.

This clone was seen a single time. The chain is built from TRBV7-9 and TRBJ2-7; the D call may be TRBD1 or TRBD2 (5 bases each). Trimming stripped 11 bases from V and 0 bases from J, with 11 bases between. Germline V gene lookup returns CDR1 SEHNR and CDR2 FQNEAQ (reference sequence). The length of the CDR3 is 12 residues. CDR3 in amino acids: CASGTVSYEQYF. The CDR3 coding sequence is TGTGCCTCCGGGACGGTCTCCTACGAGCAGTACTTC. Using reference TRBV7-9 and TRBJ2-7 for the parts outside the CDR3, the full variable domain is DTGVSQNPRHKITKRGQNVTFRCDPISEHNRLYWYRQTLGQGPEFLTYFQNEAQLEKSRLLSDRFSAERPKGSFSTLEIQRTEQGDSAMYLCASGTVSYEQYFGPGTRLTVT.

The chain links TRBV30 to TRBJ2-1; D is perhaps TRBD1 or TRBD2 (5 bases each). Germline V gives CDR1 GTSNPN, CDR2 SVGIG (reference sequence). V shed 2 bases and J shed 10 bases, with 24 bases lying between them. The CDR3 runs to 16 residues. CDR3 coding DNA: TGTGCCTGGAGTAAATCTTTTGGGGGACCGTACCGGGAGCAGTTCTTC. This codes for CAWSKSFGGPYREQFF.

This clone was seen once. V usage is TRBV2 and J usage is TRBJ2-1; D may be TRBD2 (6 bases). V was shortened by 11 bases and J by 10 bases, with 24 bases between the two germline ends. CDR3 size: 14 residues. Germline-derived CDR1 and CDR2 are SNHLY and FYNNEI. The CDR3 nucleotides read TGTGCCCTCTCCGCGGCTAGCGTAGGTGTGGAGCAGTTCTTC. Its protein is CALSAASVGVEQFF.

The V gene is TRBV5-1, the J gene TRBJ1-1; tentatively, D is TRBD1 (6 bases). CDR1 and CDR2 from the germline V gene are SGHRS and YFSETQ. There are 15 residues in the CDR3. The V gene lost 0 bases and the J gene lost 0 bases, with 9 bases spanning the gap. The CDR3 loop reads CASSLVQGMNTEAFF. The CDR3 bases are TGCGCCAGCAGCTTGGTGCAGGGGATGAACACTGAAGCTTTCTTT.

V usage is TRBV11-2 and J usage is TRBJ2-1; TRBD2 aligns across 11 bases. There are 17 residues in the CDR3. Trimming cost V 5 bases and J 4 bases; bases outside gene matches: 10. Germline values: CDR1 SGHAT, CDR2 FQNNGV. The CDR3: CASSPKLSGRGYNEQFF. In nucleotides, the CDR3 is TGTGCCAGCAGCCCAAAACTTAGCGGGAGGGGATACAATGAGCAGTTCTTC.

J is TRBJ2-2 and V is TRBV19; D ambiguous. From germline, CDR1 is LNHDA and CDR2 SQIVND (reference sequence). Trimming removed 6 bases from V and 7 bases from J, with 18 bases in between. CDR3 length: 15 amino acids. The CDR3 is CASSSMGSRGGELFF. Here the CDR3 DNA reads TGTGCCAGTAGCTCAATGGGGTCCCGTGGCGGGGAGCTGTTTTTT.

The CDR3 spells CASSPGLTSTDTQYF. The CDR3 DNA follows: TGCGCCAGCAGCCCGGGACTGACTAGCACAGATACGCAGTATTTT. V gene TRBV5-1 combines with J gene TRBJ2-3, with D possibly matching TRBD2 (6 bases). Between the trimmed V and J ends, which lost 4 bases and 0 bases, there was a span of 12 bases. CDR1 is SGHRS, CDR2 YFSETQ, per germline. CDR3 length: 15 residues.

The rearrangement uses TRBV19 and TRBJ2-1, with TRBD1 identical over 7 bases. CDR1 is LNHDA and CDR2 is SQIVND in the germline V gene (reference sequence). Losses at the gene ends were 9 bases for V and 2 bases for J; bases not matched to a gene: 7. The CDR3 is made up of 14 amino acids. CDR3 loop: CASGRDSTYNEQFF. CDR3 in DNA: TGTGCCAGCGGCCGGGACAGCACCTACAATGAGCAGTTCTTC.

This chain joins TRBV5-6 and TRBJ2-7; 8 bases fit TRBD2. CDR1 and CDR2 from the germline V gene are SGHDT and YYEEEE. Trimming cost V 0 bases and J 6 bases; bases outside gene matches: 8. The CDR3 totals 15 residues. CDR3: CASSLGFSGTGEQYF. Here the CDR3 DNA reads TGTGCCAGCAGCTTGGGATTTAGCGGGACGGGCGAGCAGTACTTC.

The V and J genes are TRBV5-5 and TRBJ1-5, with D hard to call. V gave up 0 bases and J gave up 0 bases, with 7 bases separating them. The CDR3 runs 15 residues. Per the germline V gene, CDR1 is SGHKS and CDR2 is YYEKEE (reference sequence). CDR3 nucleotides: TGTGCCAGCAGCTTGGACGGGGATAGCAATCAGCCCCAGCATTTT. This encodes CASSLDGDSNQPQHF.

The rearrangement uses TRBV6-6 and TRBJ2-7; 7 nucleotides align to TRBD2. CDR1 and CDR2 (germline): MNHNY, SVGAGI (reference sequence). V lost 2 bases and J lost 3; bases outside the gene matches: 4. This CDR3 comprises 14 residues. The CDR3, as DNA: TGTGCCAGCAGTTACGCTGGGGACTACTACGAGCAGTACTTC. Amino acid sequence: CASSYAGDYYEQYF.

The chain combines TRBV2 with TRBJ1-4; D may be TRBD1 (6 bases). V lost 2 bases to trimming and J lost 8 bases, with 12 bases between them. CDR3 length: 14 residues. The germline gives CDR1 SNHLY, CDR2 FYNNEI. CDR3 sequence: CASSEMGAGEKLFF. CDR3 in DNA: TGTGCCAGCAGTGAAATGGGGGCTGGGGAAAAACTGTTTTTT.

The chain employs TRBV5-1 and TRBJ1-1; a possible D gene is TRBD1 (5 bases). Germline CDR1 and CDR2: SGHRS and YFSETQ. The length of the CDR3 is 14 residues. V was shortened by 5 bases and J by 3 bases, with 14 bases between the two germline ends. The CDR3 spells CASRDGGGDTEAFF. In DNA, the CDR3 is TGCGCCAGCAGGGATGGCGGGGGGGACACTGAAGCTTTCTTT.

J is TRBJ1-1 and V is TRBV6-6; 7 nucleotides match TRBD1. Looked up from germline, CDR1 is MNHNY and CDR2 is SVGAGI (reference sequence). Trimming took 0 bases from V and 2 from J; bases not matched to a gene: 3. This CDR3 contains 15 residues. CDR3 nucleotides: TGTGCCAGCAGTTACTCGGGACAGATTAACACTGAAGCTTTCTTT. Translating it yields CASSYSGQINTEAFF.

V usage is TRBV28 and J usage is TRBJ2-1; 8 bases match TRBD2. This CDR3 is built from 14 residues. Germline V gene sequence: CDR1 MDHEN, CDR2 SYDVKM. V shed 0 bases, J shed 8 bases, and the junction held 3 bases outside the gene matches. In nucleotides, the CDR3 is TGTGCCAGCAGTTTATGGTCCGGGGGGGATGAGCAGTTCTTC. Its protein is CASSLWSGGDEQFF.

V usage is TRBV19 and J usage is TRBJ1-2, with TRBD1 identical over 10 bases. Germline CDR1 is LNHDA and CDR2 is SQIVND (reference sequence). The CDR3 extends over 13 amino acids. The ends lost 8 bases at V and 4 bases at J; junction bases unmatched: 4. The CDR3 sequence: CASSRTGGYGYTF. The CDR3 DNA follows: TGTGCCAGTTCCAGGACAGGGGGCTATGGCTACACCTTC.

The chain joins TRBV5-5 to TRBJ2-1, with unresolved D. The V end lost 1 base, the J end lost 8 bases, and 16 bases lay between the germline ends. CDR1 and CDR2 (germline): SGHKS, YYEKEE (reference sequence). There are 15 residues in the CDR3. CDR3 protein: CASSLYWGIEYEQFF. CDR3 DNA sequence: TGTGCCAGCAGCTTGTATTGGGGAATAGAGTATGAGCAGTTCTTC. The variable domain in full, completed from reference TRBV5-5 and TRBJ2-1, reads DAGVTQSPTHLIKTRGQQVTLRCSPISGHKSVSWYQQVLGQGPQFIFQYYEKEERGRGNFPDRFSARQFPNYSSELNVNALLLGDSALYLCASSLYWGIEYEQFFGPGTRLTVL.

The chain carries TRBV28 and TRBJ2-7, with D possibly being TRBD2 (6 bases). The CDR3 length is 15 residues. Germline CDR1 reads MDHEN; CDR2 reads SYDVKM. The V gene lost 8 bases and the J gene lost 2 bases, with 19 bases spanning the gap. The CDR3 DNA reads as TGTGCCAGCGGGGGACTGGCGGAATCAACCTACGAGCAGTACTTC. Protein: CASGGLAESTYEQYF.

The rearrangement joins TRBV15 to TRBJ2-4; D remains unclear. Germline V gene sequence: CDR1 LNHNV, CDR2 YYDKDF (reference sequence). V was cut by 0 bases and J by 6 bases, with 12 bases left in between. The CDR3 spans 15 residues. CDR3 sequence (DNA): TGTGCCACCAGCAGAGACCCGGAGAGTGTAAACATTCAGTACTTC. This sequence encodes CATSRDPESVNIQYF. Based on the CDR3 plus reference TRBV15 and TRBJ2-4, the full variable domain is DAMVIQNPRYQVTQFGKPVTLSCSQTLNHNVMYWYQQKSSQAPKLLFHYYDKDFNNEADTPDNFQSRRPNTSFCFLDIRSPGLGDTAMYLCATSRDPESVNIQYFGAGTRLSVL.

V and J are TRBV7-2 and TRBJ1-2; 10 bases line up with TRBD1. CDR1 SGHTA and CDR2 FQGNSA come from the germline V gene. V lost 1 base to trimming and J lost 1 base; unmatched junction nucleotides: 6. CDR3 length equals 17 residues. CDR3 in amino acids: CASSLVGQGPINYGYTF. CDR3 in DNA: TGTGCCAGCAGCTTAGTGGGACAGGGGCCAATTAACTATGGCTACACCTTC.

The chain uses TRBV7-3 and TRBJ2-3; possible D gene TRBD1, 6 bases. Germline V CDR1 and CDR2: SGHTA, FQGTGA. Trimming cost V 4 bases and J 4 bases, with 12 bases left between them. CDR3 length: 14 residues. The CDR3 nucleotides are TGTGCCAGCAGCTCACAGGGTGGGTCAGATACGCAGTATTTT. Translated: CASSSQGGSDTQYF.

This clone appeared once. The chain is built from TRBV2 and TRBJ1-5; D is ambiguous. This CDR3 region has 14 residues. Trimming pared 8 bases from V and 0 bases from J, leaving 11 bases between. CDR1 is SNHLY, CDR2 FYNNEI, per germline. For the CDR3, the DNA is TGTGCCAGCCGAAGGGATTATAGCAATCAGCCCCAGCATTTT. Translation: CASRRDYSNQPQHF.

V and J are TRBV5-1 and TRBJ2-1, with TRBD2 identical over 8 bases. The CDR3 spans 15 residues. CDR1 is SGHRS and CDR2 is YFSETQ in the germline V gene. The V gene end was trimmed by 2 bases and the J gene end by 4 bases; junction bases not matched to a gene: 5. CDR3 in amino acids: CASSFLTSGYNEQFF. Here the CDR3 DNA reads TGCGCCAGCAGCTTTCTCACTAGCGGATACAATGAGCAGTTCTTC.

The chain carries TRBV7-6 and TRBJ1-1, with D maybe TRBD1 (5 bases). From germline, CDR1 is SGHVS and CDR2 FNYEAQ. Trimming pared 2 bases from V and 4 bases from J, leaving 11 bases between. This CDR3 region has 14 residues. The CDR3 DNA sequence: TGTGCCAGCAGCTTAAGGCAGGGAGGCACTGAAGCTTTCTTT. Protein sequence: CASSLRQGGTEAFF.

The chain recombines TRBV28 with TRBJ2-5; D might be TRBD1 or TRBD2, each matching 6 bases. The CDR3 loop spans 13 amino acids. CDR1 and CDR2 (germline): MDHEN, SYDVKM. With 5 bases removed from V and 5 bases from J, the gap between germline ends came to 12 bases. The DNA of the CDR3 is TGTGCCAGCAGTCCCGGGGGCCATGAGACCCAGTACTTC. As protein: CASSPGGHETQYF.

V usage is TRBV6-5 and J usage is TRBJ2-6; 8 bases line up with TRBD1. Germline lookup yields CDR1 MNHEY and CDR2 SVGAGI. Unmatched junction bases numbered 4, after V lost 9 bases and J lost 0 bases. The CDR3 consists of 15 residues. The DNA of the CDR3 is TGTGCCAGTGGGACAGGAAACTCTGGGGCCAACGTCCTGACTTTC. Amino acids: CASGTGNSGANVLTF.